This TCR beta chain emerged from a study of blood T cells in healthy people across ages. CDR1 is LGHDT, CDR2 YNNKEL, per germline (reference sequence). This CDR3 is built from 15 residues. Notes on the study in general: Reliance upon unsorted PBMCs precluded definitive naive versus antigen-experienced comparison. Among long-lived donors, naive CD4+ cells were more numerous and diversity higher than in aged donors.

Of note for this clonotype: Antigen specificity is unknown. With a much larger clone just one base away, this may be a read error.

PCR was performed a second time for about 7 to 11 cycles using a sample-barcoded 5' primer and a J-beta primer mix. Each cDNA molecule was tagged by a template-switch adaptor with 12 random nucleotides. TCRdb reprocessed the 5' RACE reads with MiXCR, giving one entry per CDR3 protein. Of roughly 1.4 million distinct CDR3 sequences listed, approximately 59% are singletons. This chain joins TRBV3-1 and TRBJ2-1, with no clear D. The sequence was obtained from a man between 18 and 35 years old in good health. The sample taken for sequencing was blood. In DNA, the CDR3 is TGTGCCAGCAGCCAAGGCAGTACCCATTACAATCAGCAGTTCTTC. Amino acids: CASSQGSTHYNQQFF.